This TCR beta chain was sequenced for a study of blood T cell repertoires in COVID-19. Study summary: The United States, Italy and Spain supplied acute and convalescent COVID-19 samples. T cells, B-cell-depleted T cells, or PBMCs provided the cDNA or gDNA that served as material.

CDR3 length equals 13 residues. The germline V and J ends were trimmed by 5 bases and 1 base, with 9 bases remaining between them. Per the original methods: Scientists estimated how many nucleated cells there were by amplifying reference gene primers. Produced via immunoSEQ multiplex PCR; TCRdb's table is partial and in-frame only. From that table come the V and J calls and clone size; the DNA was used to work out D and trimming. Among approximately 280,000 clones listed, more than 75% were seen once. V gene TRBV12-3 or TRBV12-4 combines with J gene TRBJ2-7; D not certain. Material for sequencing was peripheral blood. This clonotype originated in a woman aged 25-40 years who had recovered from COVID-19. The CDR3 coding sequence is TGTGCCAGCAGTCCGTTGGCATCCTACGAGCAGTACTTC. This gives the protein CASSPLASYEQYF.